Here is one T cell receptor beta chain with its context. Its matching antigen is unknown. During the collection period, no donor immune events like infections were recorded. Germline V gene sequence: CDR1 DFQATT, CDR2 SNEGSKA (reference sequence). Trimming removed 3 bases from V and 5 bases from J, with 4 bases in between. The CDR3 runs to 11 residues. The protocol was immunoSEQ multiplex PCR, while the TCRdb copy is restricted to in-frame clones and leaves out a portion. This sample has about 90,000 clones, with approximately 85% found just once. This sample is part of a study of identifying expanded T cells in peripheral blood. Study-wide results and caveats: Approximately 2-week clone count variance significantly increased as total template count grew. About 1.2 clones differed between technical replicates, versus about 15 and 19 over time.

This rearrangement joins TRBV20-1 to TRBJ1-4, with D unresolved. Sequencing was done on a sample of blood. The sequence derives from a person aged 18 to 69 in good health. The CDR3 DNA reads TGCAGTGCTAGTTGGAATGAAAAACTGTTTTTT. Residues: CSASWNEKLFF.